A selection of T cell receptor beta chains follows, all from one sample in a study of blood T cell repertoires in COVID-19. Produced via immunoSEQ multiplex PCR; TCRdb's table is partial and in-frame only. The table lists under 150,000 clones, roughly four fifths of them singletons. The sample taken for sequencing was peripheral blood. The source is a human donor in a cohort sampled during active COVID-19. CDR3s include the opening cysteine and the closing phenylalanine or tryptophan. The order of the fields is CDR3 protein, CDR3 DNA, V gene, J gene, clone size, D gene. The D gene is left open where the match is weak. Size is omitted from some rows. Given values are once, few, many or a class for expanded clones.

CASSPTINTEAFF	TGTGCCAGCTCACCGACAATAAACACTGAAGCTTTCTTT	TRBV18	TRBJ1-1	-	-
CASSEYVRVNDEKLFF	TGTGCCAGCAGTGAATACGTCAGGGTCAATGATGAAAAACTGTTTTTT	TRBV25-1	TRBJ1-4	few	-
CASSPPGTENSPLHF	TGTGCCAGCAGCCCTCCAGGGACAGAGAATTCACCCCTCCACTTT	TRBV7-9	TRBJ1-6	-	TRBD1
CASSAGLNYGYTF	TGTGCCAGCAGCGCGGGCCTTAACTATGGCTACACCTTC	TRBV2	TRBJ1-2	-	-
CASSQAGTENTEAFF	TGTGCCAGCAGCCAAGCCGGGACTGAGAACACTGAAGCTTTCTTT	TRBV4-2	TRBJ1-1	-	-
CASSDQGSSEQFF	TGTGCCAGCAGTGATCAGGGTAGTAGTGAGCAGTTCTTC	TRBV2	TRBJ2-1	once	-
CASRLGHTQYF	TGTGCCAGTAGGCTAGGCCATACGCAGTATTTT	TRBV19	TRBJ2-3	-	-
CSVRLAGQETQYF	TGCAGCGTCCGACTAGCGGGGCAAGAGACCCAGTACTTC	TRBV29-1	TRBJ2-5	-	TRBD2
CASSLQVVGYGYTF	TGTGCCAGCAGCTTACAGGTAGTGGGGTATGGCTACACCTTC	TRBV5-6	TRBJ1-2	-	-
CASSLVRGARDTQYF	TGTGCCAGCAGCTTAGTGCGGGGGGCCAGAGATACGCAGTATTTT	TRBV7-8	TRBJ2-3	-	TRBD2
CASSPVTGTGEQYF	TGTGCCAGCTCACCAGTGACAGGGACCGGCGAGCAGTACTTC	TRBV18	TRBJ2-7	-	TRBD1
CASSSSQGIGYTF	TGTGCCAGCAGCTCCTCACAGGGGATTGGCTACACCTTC	TRBV14	TRBJ1-2	few	TRBD1
CASTITTTGFRYEQYF	TGTGCCAGTACTATTACTACGACAGGGTTTAGGTACGAGCAGTACTTC	TRBV6-8	TRBJ2-7	-	TRBD1
CSVGRGMNEKLFF	TGCAGCGTTGGGAGGGGCATGAATGAAAAACTGTTTTTT	TRBV29-1	TRBJ1-4	-	-
CASSVTGGGRNTIYF	TGTGCCAGCAGCGTAACAGGGGGTGGAAGAAACACCATATATTTT	TRBV5-6	TRBJ1-3	once	TRBD1
CASSLSHPRISTEAFF	TGTGCTAGCAGCTTGTCCCACCCGAGGATTAGCACTGAAGCTTTCTTT	TRBV7-7	TRBJ1-1	-	-
CASSLQGPQETQYF	TGCGCCAGCAGCTTACAGGGACCCCAAGAGACCCAGTACTTC	TRBV5-1	TRBJ2-5	once	-
CASSLRSFTSSYEQYF	TGTGCCAGCTCACTTCGGTCGTTCACTAGCTCCTACGAGCAGTACTTC	TRBV18	TRBJ2-7	-	-
CSVEESGYDDEQFF	TGCAGCGTTGAAGAATCCGGGTATGACGATGAGCAGTTCTTC	TRBV29-1	TRBJ2-1	-	-
CASSLDSYYEQYF	TGCGCCAGCAGCCTGGACAGTTACTACGAGCAGTACTTC	TRBV5-1	TRBJ2-7	-	-
CASSWRRGQETQYF	TGTGCCAGCAGCTGGCGGCGGGGCCAAGAGACCCAGTACTTC	TRBV5-4	TRBJ2-5	-	-
CASSVDQGTNTEAFF	TGTGCCAGCAGCGTAGATCAGGGGACGAACACTGAAGCTTTCTTT	TRBV9	TRBJ1-1	-	-
CAWSAGIGNQPQHF	TGTGCCTGGAGTGCAGGGATCGGTAATCAGCCCCAGCATTTT	TRBV30	TRBJ1-5	-	-
CASSPTGTDYGYTF	TGTGCCAGCAGCCCGACCGGGACAGACTATGGCTACACCTTC	TRBV4-2	TRBJ1-2	once	TRBD1
CASSYSGDRVFGYTF	TGTGCCAGCAGTTACTCTGGGGACAGGGTTTTTGGCTACACCTTC	TRBV6-2/TRBV6-3	TRBJ1-2	-	TRBD1
CASRQGDANYGYTF	TGTGCCAGCAGACAGGGGGATGCTAACTATGGCTACACCTTC	TRBV6-5	TRBJ1-2	-	TRBD1